Listed below are T cell receptor beta chains from one sample, sequenced in a study of blood T cell repertoires in COVID-19. The repertoire was sequenced with immunoSEQ multiplex PCR; TCRdb's copy has only in-frame clones and lacks some. This table has under 500,000 clones, 70% to 90% appearing once. The specimen sequenced was PBMCs or T cells enriched from blood (not recorded which). These receptors originate from a woman aged 18-35 years with acute COVID-19. CDR3s include the opening cysteine and the closing phenylalanine or tryptophan.

TRBV7-6	TRBJ1-4	CASSLMEKGGKLFF
TRBV9	TRBJ2-7	CASSVASGSEQYF
TRBV20-1	TRBJ2-7	CSARVSYEQYF
TRBV7-9	TRBJ2-1	CASSSGRGQFF
TRBV4-3	TRBJ2-7	CASSQDTGGFYEQYF
TRBV7-9	TRBJ2-2	CATARGVNTGELFF
TRBV27	TRBJ2-7	CASSPRVPGQGNEQYF
TRBV12-3/TRBV12-4	TRBJ2-1	CASIEVGRHEQFF
TRBV7-3	TRBJ2-1	CASSLAGLAGPGEQFF
TRBV4-3	TRBJ2-1	CASSQGGGSTYNEQFF
TRBV27	TRBJ2-2	CASSSVTSGYYANTGELFF
TRBV11-2	TRBJ2-7	CASSSQGGEQYF
TRBV6-5	TRBJ1-2	CASSYTWDRDYGYTF
TRBV5-6	TRBJ2-1	CASSLIGGLAGGNEQFF
TRBV6-5	TRBJ1-6	CASSYSNTGESPLHF
TRBV5-5	TRBJ2-7	CASSLTSGSDEQYF
TRBV25-1	TRBJ2-6	CASLYSGANVLTF
TRBV2	TRBJ2-1	CASCQGVNNEQFF
TRBV29-1	TRBJ2-1	CSVPRTTRSYNEQFF
TRBV2	TRBJ2-1	CASSGASGSYNEQFF
TRBV7-2	TRBJ1-1	CASSSGTGITEAFF
TRBV3-1/TRBV3-2	TRBJ1-1	CASSRGTGSMNTEAFF
TRBV5-1	TRBJ2-3	CASSLGGVGTDTQYF
TRBV24-1	TRBJ1-1	CATSETGTEAFF
TRBV10-3	TRBJ2-6	CAISERTGNGANVLTF
TRBV29-1	TRBJ2-7	CSVDNAGEQYF
TRBV10-1	TRBJ1-5	CASREPGTGNSNQPQHF
TRBV16	TRBJ2-7	CASSQLDLTEAYEQYF
TRBV29-1	TRBJ2-7	CSVGGRATYEQYF
TRBV6-6	TRBJ2-2	CASSPRTTYTGELFF
TRBV10-3	TRBJ1-1	CAISETDSSTEAFF
TRBV7-8	TRBJ2-2	CASSLVVREANTGELFF
TRBV3-1/TRBV3-2	TRBJ1-2	CASSRGQVPNYGYTF
TRBV10-1	TRBJ2-7	CASSSGYYEQYF
TRBV19	TRBJ2-7	CASSIRARGGAYEQYF
TRBV11-2	TRBJ2-7	CASTPVGGYEQYF
TRBV7-9	TRBJ1-5	CASSSYTGTADQPQHF
TRBV5-4	TRBJ2-7	CASSVQGLVYEQYF
TRBV9	TRBJ1-1	CASSVGQGNTEAFF
TRBV12-5	TRBJ2-7	CASGPEFSGKAYEQYF
TRBV9	TRBJ2-7	CASSVDRAGYEQYF
TRBV9	TRBJ2-3	CASSVATSQPRDTQYF
TRBV7-6	TRBJ1-5	CASSLGQGKGQPQHF
TRBV6-2/TRBV6-3	TRBJ1-2	CASSDSYTNYGYTF
TRBV28	TRBJ1-6	CASSSQLNSPLHF
TRBV6-5	TRBJ1-4	CASSYGGQEKLFF
TRBV27	TRBJ2-1	CASSSTPRTGTGGSNEQFF
TRBV19	TRBJ2-2	CASRGQGTDTGELFF
TRBV4-2	TRBJ2-3	CASSRIDGGGVGDTQYF
TRBV7-2	TRBJ1-6	CASSLDSVNSPLHF
TRBV7-2	TRBJ1-1	CASSPERLTEAFF
TRBV9	TRBJ1-2	CASSAHPEQPWYGYTF